These 2 T cell receptor beta chains came from one sample sequenced in a study of identical twins. One entry per CDR3 protein results from TCRdb running MiXCR on the 5' RACE reads. This table has approximately 670,000 distinct CDR3 sequences, approximately 6.1% appearing once. The specimen sequenced was naive T cells sorted from blood. These receptors were obtained from a man aged 18 to 35 in good health.

This clonotype has just a few counts. This chain links TRBV4-3 with TRBJ2-2; the match to TRBD2 covers 12 bases. Germline V CDR1 and CDR2: LGHNA, YSLEER. The CDR3 loop spans 19 amino acids. J lost 2 bases, V lost 1 base, and 8 bases had no gene match. CDR3: CASSQGLAGALSNTGELFF. As DNA, the CDR3 is TGCGCCAGCAGCCAAGGACTAGCGGGAGCCCTAAGTAACACCGGGGAGCTGTTTTTT.

The chain couples TRBV6-2 or TRBV6-3 to TRBJ2-1, with D possibly being TRBD1 (5 bases). The CDR3 extends over 11 amino acids. Trimming cost V 5 bases and J 12 bases, with 11 bases left between them. Germline CDR1 and CDR2: MNHEY and SVGEGT. The CDR3 coding sequence is TGTGCCAGCAGTCAAGGGGATGGGCAGTTCTTC. It translates to CASSQGDGQFF.